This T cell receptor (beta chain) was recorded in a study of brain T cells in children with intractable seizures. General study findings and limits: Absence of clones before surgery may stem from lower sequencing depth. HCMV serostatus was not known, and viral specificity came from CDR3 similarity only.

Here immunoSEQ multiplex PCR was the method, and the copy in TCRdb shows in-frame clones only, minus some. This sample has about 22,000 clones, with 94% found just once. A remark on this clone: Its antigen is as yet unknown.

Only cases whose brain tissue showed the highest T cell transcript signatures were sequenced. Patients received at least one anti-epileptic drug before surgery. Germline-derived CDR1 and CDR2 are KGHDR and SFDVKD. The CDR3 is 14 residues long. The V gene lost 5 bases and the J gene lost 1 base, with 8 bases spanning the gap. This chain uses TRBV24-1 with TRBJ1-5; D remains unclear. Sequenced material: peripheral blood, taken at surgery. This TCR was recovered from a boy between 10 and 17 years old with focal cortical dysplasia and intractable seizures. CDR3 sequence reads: CATSGRGSNQPQHF. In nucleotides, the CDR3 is TGTGCCACCAGTGGCAGAGGCAGCAATCAGCCCCAGCATTTT.